The rows below give T cell receptor beta chains drawn from one sample of a study of vaccination effects on CD4 cells after COVID-19. Their recognized antigens are unknown. Some clones are missing from TCRdb's copy, which holds only in-frame ones; the method was immunoSEQ multiplex PCR. The sample comprises tens of thousands of clones, about 80% of which are singletons, and about an eighth rests with the top ten. The specimen was CD4+ T cells from PBMCs cultured without peptide, collected before COVID-19 vaccination. These receptors all come from a human donor who had a prior SARS-CoV-2 infection. CDR3s include the opening cysteine and the closing phenylalanine or tryptophan. The D gene is left open where the match is weak. Size tells how often a clone was seen (once, few, many) or the class of an expanded clone, and some rows leave it out.

D: TRBD2
size: -
J: TRBJ2-3
V: TRBV7-9
DNA: TGTGCCAGCAGCCCCCCGACTAGCGCGAGCACAGATACGCAGTATTTT
CDR3: CASSPPTSASTDTQYF

D: -
size: -
J: TRBJ1-1
V: TRBV3-1/TRBV3-2
DNA: TGTGCCAGCAGCCCAAGGACAGCAAACACTGAAGCTTTCTTT
CDR3: CASSPRTANTEAFF

D: TRBD2
size: -
J: TRBJ2-5
V: TRBV9
DNA: TGTGCCAGCAGCAGAAGGGGAGCGGGGGGAGAGACCCAGTACTTC
CDR3: CASSRRGAGGETQYF

D: -
size: -
J: TRBJ2-5
V: TRBV7-2
DNA: TGTGCCAGCAGCTTATCTCTGGGAGAGACCCAGTACTTC
CDR3: CASSLSLGETQYF

D: -
size: -
J: TRBJ1-3
V: TRBV4-1
DNA: TGCGCCAGCAGCTTCCCCGCGGGGCAGGCAAGCTCTGGAAACACCATATATTTT
CDR3: CASSFPAGQASSGNTIYF

D: -
size: -
J: TRBJ2-1
V: TRBV9
DNA: TGTGCCAGCAGCGTAGGAGGGACTTCCTACTACAATGAGCAGTTCTTC
CDR3: CASSVGGTSYYNEQFF

D: TRBD2
size: -
J: TRBJ2-7
V: TRBV2
DNA: TGTGCCAGCGAGCGGGAATCCCGCTCCTACGAGCAGTACTTC
CDR3: CASERESRSYEQYF

D: TRBD2
size: once
J: TRBJ2-3
V: TRBV10-3
DNA: TGTGCCATCAGTGGAGCGGGGGGTCTCACAGATACGCAGTATTTT
CDR3: CAISGAGGLTDTQYF

D: -
size: -
J: TRBJ1-2
V: TRBV5-1
DNA: TGCGCCAGCAGCCTGGGGTCGAGCGCTAACTATGGCTACACCTTC
CDR3: CASSLGSSANYGYTF

D: -
size: once
J: TRBJ1-2
V: TRBV14
DNA: TGTGCCAGCAGCCAAGGGGCAGGGTATGGCTACACCTTC
CDR3: CASSQGAGYGYTF

D: TRBD1
size: -
J: TRBJ1-2
V: TRBV11-3
DNA: TGTGCCAGCAGCCCGGACAGGGGCAACTATGGCTACACCTTC
CDR3: CASSPDRGNYGYTF

D: -
size: -
J: TRBJ2-2
V: TRBV2
DNA: TGTGCCAGCAGCCTCGTCATGGGTGGACGGTTAAACACCGGGGAGCTGTTTTTT
CDR3: CASSLVMGGRLNTGELFF

D: TRBD1
size: -
J: TRBJ2-7
V: TRBV15
DNA: TGTGCCACCAGCAGAGTTCGGACAGGTACGATATACGAGCAGTACTTC
CDR3: CATSRVRTGTIYEQYF

D: TRBD1
size: -
J: TRBJ1-2
V: TRBV6-5
DNA: TGTGCCAGCAGCCAACGCAGGGGGAACTATGGCTACACCTTC
CDR3: CASSQRRGNYGYTF

D: -
size: -
J: TRBJ2-3
V: TRBV3-1/TRBV3-2
DNA: TGTGCCAGCAGCCAAGCTATAGAGCGGCGAGGCACAGATACGCAGTATTTT
CDR3: CASSQAIERRGTDTQYF

D: -
size: -
J: TRBJ2-1
V: TRBV5-6
DNA: TGTGCCAGCAGCTTGTCGTTGCAAGAGTCCTACAATGAGCAGTTCTTC
CDR3: CASSLSLQESYNEQFF

D: TRBD2
size: few
J: TRBJ2-7
V: TRBV5-4
DNA: TGTGCCAGCAGCTTCTGGACTAGCGGATCCTACGAGCAGTACTTC
CDR3: CASSFWTSGSYEQYF

D: TRBD1
size: -
J: TRBJ1-2
V: TRBV5-1
DNA: TGCGCCAGCAGCCACGGGACAGACTATGGCTACACCTTC
CDR3: CASSHGTDYGYTF

D: -
size: -
J: TRBJ2-1
V: TRBV6-6
DNA: TGTGCCAGCAATCATGGACACTCCTACAATGAGCAGTTCTTC
CDR3: CASNHGHSYNEQFF

D: TRBD1
size: -
J: TRBJ2-7
V: TRBV4-2
DNA: TGTGCCAGCAGCCAGGCGGGACAGGGGGCGTCCGAGCAGTACTTC
CDR3: CASSQAGQGASEQYF

D: -
size: once
J: TRBJ1-2
V: TRBV12-3/TRBV12-4
DNA: TGTGCCAGCAGTTTCCAGGGTAGATATGGCTACACCTTC
CDR3: CASSFQGRYGYTF

D: -
size: few
J: TRBJ2-3
V: TRBV30
DNA: TGTGCCTGGAGTTCCCCAGGGATTACTAGCACAGATACGCAGTATTTT
CDR3: CAWSSPGITSTDTQYF

D: -
size: -
J: TRBJ1-6
V: TRBV2
DNA: TGTGCCAGCAGTACCGACACGACCAATTCACCCCTCCACTTT
CDR3: CASSTDTTNSPLHF

D: TRBD2
size: -
J: TRBJ2-1
V: TRBV7-2
DNA: TGTGCCAGCAGCTTAGCGCTAGCGGGGGGGCCGGAGCAGTTCTTC
CDR3: CASSLALAGGPEQFF

D: -
size: -
J: TRBJ2-6
V: TRBV5-1
DNA: TGCGCCAGCAGCTCTGGGGCCAACGTCCTGACTTTC
CDR3: CASSSGANVLTF

D: -
size: -
J: TRBJ2-1
V: TRBV2
DNA: TGTGCCACCTCAGGGGTCGGTGATATTGAGCAGTTCTTC
CDR3: CATSGVGDIEQFF

D: -
size: -
J: TRBJ1-6
V: TRBV12-3/TRBV12-4
DNA: TGTGCCAGCAGTGGGGAGGGTAATTCACCCCTCCACTTT
CDR3: CASSGEGNSPLHF

D: -
size: -
J: TRBJ2-5
V: TRBV6-5
DNA: TGTGCCAGCGGCAGGCGGGGAGAGACCCAGTACTTC
CDR3: CASGRRGETQYF

D: TRBD2
size: -
J: TRBJ2-3
V: TRBV28
DNA: TGTGCCAGCAGTTTTCGCGGGACTAGCGTTTCCATAATCACAGATACGCAGTATTTT
CDR3: CASSFRGTSVSIITDTQYF

D: TRBD2
size: few
J: TRBJ2-1
V: TRBV4-2
DNA: TGTGCCAGCAGCCAAGAGCCTAGCGGGGGGCCTTACAATGAGCAGTTCTTC
CDR3: CASSQEPSGGPYNEQFF

D: -
size: -
J: TRBJ1-2
V: TRBV20-1
DNA: TGCAGCACGGGCAGCAACTATGGCTACACCTTC
CDR3: CSTGSNYGYTF

D: -
size: few
J: TRBJ2-3
V: TRBV5-4
DNA: TGTGCCAGCAGCTTGGGTCGTCCAGCCCCAGCAGATACGCAGTATTTT
CDR3: CASSLGRPAPADTQYF

D: TRBD2
size: once
J: TRBJ2-5
V: TRBV2
DNA: TGTGCCAGCACTATGACTTTAGCGGGGCCCCGAACCCAGTACTTC
CDR3: CASTMTLAGPRTQYF

D: -
size: -
J: TRBJ2-7
V: TRBV7-8
DNA: TGTGCCAGCAGCTTTTACAGACTATCCTACGAGCAGTACTTC
CDR3: CASSFYRLSYEQYF

D: -
size: -
J: TRBJ1-2
V: TRBV19
DNA: TGTGCCAGTAGTATTCTAATTTTCGGGACTACGTATGGCTACACCTTC
CDR3: CASSILIFGTTYGYTF

D: TRBD2
size: -
J: TRBJ2-5
V: TRBV3-1/TRBV3-2
DNA: TGTGCCAGCAGCCCGGCACCGGGACTAGCGGGAGGGAAAGGGCTCGACTACGGGGAGACCCAGTACTTC
CDR3: CASSPAPGLAGGKGLDYGETQYF

D: -
size: -
J: TRBJ1-1
V: TRBV3-1/TRBV3-2
DNA: TGTGCCAGCAGCCAGCTGTCAAACACTGAAGCTTTCTTT
CDR3: CASSQLSNTEAFF

D: -
size: few
J: TRBJ1-3
V: TRBV7-6
DNA: TGTGCCAGCAGCTTAGATACCTCTTACTCTGGAAACACCATATATTTT
CDR3: CASSLDTSYSGNTIYF

D: -
size: once
J: TRBJ2-7
V: TRBV10-3
DNA: TGTGCCATCCAAAATAGGGACGAGCAGTACTTC
CDR3: CAIQNRDEQYF

D: -
size: few
J: TRBJ1-5
V: TRBV12-3/TRBV12-4
DNA: TGTGCCAGCAGTTTAAATGCTCAGCCCCAGCATTTT
CDR3: CASSLNAQPQHF

D: -
size: -
J: TRBJ2-1
V: TRBV5-1
DNA: TGCGCCAGCAGCCAGGGGGGCTTGAATGAGCAGTTCTTC
CDR3: CASSQGGLNEQFF

D: TRBD1
size: -
J: TRBJ2-1
V: TRBV7-8
DNA: TGTGCCAGCAGCTTAAGGGGGCCTAGCTCCTACAATGAGCAGTTCTTC
CDR3: CASSLRGPSSYNEQFF

D: -
size: few
J: TRBJ1-3
V: TRBV15
DNA: TGTGCCACCAGCAGAGATAACGTGAGGGACGGAAACACCATATATTTT
CDR3: CATSRDNVRDGNTIYF

D: -
size: once
J: TRBJ2-5
V: TRBV11-3
DNA: TGTGCCAGCAGCCTCCGGACCCTCGGGCAGACCCAGTACTTC
CDR3: CASSLRTLGQTQYF

D: TRBD2
size: once
J: TRBJ2-6
V: TRBV11-3
DNA: TGTGCCAGCAGCCGGGGGGGTACCTCTGGGGCCAACGTCCTGACTTTC
CDR3: CASSRGGTSGANVLTF

D: -
size: -
J: TRBJ1-3
V: TRBV5-1
DNA: TGCGCCAGCAGCCGGGAGGGGCTCTCTGGAAACACCATATATTTT
CDR3: CASSREGLSGNTIYF

D: TRBD2
size: -
J: TRBJ2-7
V: TRBV4-3
DNA: TGCGCCAGCAGCCAAGATTGGAGCGGGAGGAGGATCGAGCAGTACTTC
CDR3: CASSQDWSGRRIEQYF

D: TRBD1
size: -
J: TRBJ1-4
V: TRBV29-1
DNA: TGCAGCGTTAAAGACAGGGGGGAAAAACTGTTTTTT
CDR3: CSVKDRGEKLFF

D: -
size: few
J: TRBJ1-5
V: TRBV10-1
DNA: TGCGCCAGCAGTGCGGGCACCGGGGCGCGGATGTCGGGCAATCAGCCCCAGCATTTT
CDR3: CASSAGTGARMSGNQPQHF

D: TRBD1
size: -
J: TRBJ2-2
V: TRBV7-9
DNA: TGTGCCAGCCAGCCTAGGGCAGGGGGAAACACCGGGGAGCTGTTTTTT
CDR3: CASQPRAGGNTGELFF

D: -
size: -
J: TRBJ2-7
V: TRBV7-9
DNA: TGTGCCAGCAGCTCGTGGGACGTGGGGGAGCAGTACTTC
CDR3: CASSSWDVGEQYF

D: -
size: -
J: TRBJ2-2
V: TRBV29-1
DNA: TGCAGCGTTGAGTCAGACTTGAACACCGGGGAGCTGTTTTTT
CDR3: CSVESDLNTGELFF

D: -
size: -
J: TRBJ1-4
V: TRBV7-8
DNA: TGTGCCAGCAGCCACAGAACAACTAATGAAAAACTGTTTTTT
CDR3: CASSHRTTNEKLFF

D: -
size: -
J: TRBJ1-5
V: TRBV6-5
DNA: TGTGCCAGCAGGTCAGGCGATCAGCCCCAGCATTTT
CDR3: CASRSGDQPQHF